Listed here are 23 T cell receptor beta chains from one sample, sequenced in a study of post-analysis software for immune sequencing data. General observations from the study: Patients had higher frequencies than controls of a handful of TRBV segments, including TRBV5-6, TRBV5-1 and TRBV20-1.

No antigen is known for these receptors. Prepared libraries of TCR beta cDNA carried unique molecular identifiers. TCRdb independently ran MiXCR on the PCR reads; one entry per CDR3 protein. Of hundreds of thousands of distinct CDR3 sequences in the sample, approximately 53% are singletons; the top ten hold approximately 4.3%. The sequenced material came from blood. The receptor source for this set is a girl between 10 and 17 years old with multiple sclerosis.

The V call is TRBV6-2 or TRBV6-3, the J call TRBJ2-5; 7 nucleotides align to TRBD2. CDR3 length equals 13 residues. Germline V CDR1 and CDR2: MNHEY, SVGEGT. V lost 6 bases to trimming and J lost 1 base; unmatched junction nucleotides: 2. In DNA form, the CDR3 reads TGTGCCAGCAGGCTAGCGGCCCAAGAGACCCAGTACTTC. Its protein product is CASRLAAQETQYF.

J is TRBJ2-2 and V is TRBV5-1, with D possibly matching TRBD1 (6 bases). This CDR3 has 15 amino acids. The germline CDR1 and CDR2 sequences are SGHRS and YFSETQ. V was clipped by 0 bases and J by 4 bases, with 10 bases between them. CDR3 bases: TGCGCCAGCAGCTTGGACAGGGAAGGCACCGGGGAGCTGTTTTTT. Translated, it gives CASSLDREGTGELFF. Complete variable domain (other parts from reference TRBV5-1 and TRBJ2-2): KAGVTQTPRYLIKTRGQQVTLSCSPISGHRSVSWYQQTPGQGLQFLFEYFSETQRNKGNFPGRFSGRQFSNSRSEMNVSTLELGDSALYLCASSLDREGTGELFFGEGSRLTVL.

Of note for this clonotype: One junction end does not reproduce the germline sequence, and a read error may be involved. The V and J genes are TRBV27 and TRBJ1-6; 7 bases fit TRBD1. This CDR3 is built from 16 residues. The germline gives CDR1 MNHEY, CDR2 SMNVEV (reference sequence). The CDR3 sequence: CASSALTGERNSPLHF. For the CDR3, the DNA is TGTGCTAGCAGTGCCCTAACAGGGGAGAGGAATTCACCCCTCCACTTT.

This clonotype was picked up a small number of times. This sequence joins TRBV27 and TRBJ2-4, with TRBD1 identical over 9 bases. TRBJ2-7 matches the DNA end more closely, so the J call is doubtful. Germline V gene sequence: CDR1 MNHEY, CDR2 SMNVEV (reference sequence). This CDR3 is built from 14 residues. CDR3 nucleotide sequence: TGTGCCAGCAGTTTCCGGGACAGGGAAGGCGAGCAGTACTTC. Its translation is CASSFRDREGEQYF.

J is TRBJ2-7 and V is TRBV7-9, with 9 nucleotides matching TRBD1. V shed 6 bases and J 2 bases; nucleotides not matched to a gene: 5. CDR3 length: 14 residues. Germline V gene sequence: CDR1 SEHNR, CDR2 FQNEAQ (reference sequence). The CDR3 nucleotides read TGTGCCAGCAGTTGGGACAGGGACACCTACGAGCAGTACTTC. This codes for CASSWDRDTYEQYF.

This chain connects TRBV12-3 or TRBV12-4 to TRBJ2-1; 8 bases are shared with TRBD2. V was pared by 2 bases and J by 8 bases, with 8 bases of the junction left unmatched. The CDR3 covers 15 residues. The CDR3 protein is CASSLTGGPGDEQFF. The CDR3 nucleotides read TGTGCCAGCAGTTTAACGGGAGGGCCCGGGGATGAGCAGTTCTTC.

A word on this clonotype: Mismatch with germline at one junction end may stem from a read error. The V gene is TRBV5-1, the J gene TRBJ2-7; TRBD2 matches at 14 bases. Germline CDR1 SGHRS, CDR2 YFSETQ. The CDR3 totals 17 residues. The CDR3 DNA follows: TGCGCCAGCAGCTTACGACTAGCGGGAGGGCCCCCGAGAGAGCAATACTTC. Translating gives CASSLRLAGGPPREQYF.

The rearrangement uses TRBV12-5 and TRBJ2-1; weak D call: TRBD1 (6 bases). V was pared by 5 bases and J by 4 bases, with 21 bases between. Per germline, CDR1 LGHNT and CDR2 FRNRAP. This CDR3 contains 17 residues. CDR3 sequence: CASGPHTWGLLYNEQFF. CDR3 DNA: TGTGCTAGTGGTCCTCATACCTGGGGGCTTTTGTACAATGAGCAGTTCTTC.

This clonotype has more than one count but fewer than ten. The chain links TRBV29-1 to TRBJ2-3; possible D gene TRBD1, 5 bases. V lost 7 bases and J 4 bases, leaving 18 bases between the germline ends. The CDR3 runs to 14 residues. Looked up from germline, CDR1 is SQVTM and CDR2 is ANQGSEA. For the CDR3, the DNA is TGCAGCGCCCAGGGTGTAGTGGTCGCAGATACGCAGTATTTT. Translation: CSAQGVVVADTQYF.

This clonotype was counted between two and nine times. This rearrangement joins TRBV7-2 to TRBJ1-4; the D is unclear. The V gene's germline CDR1 is SGHTA and CDR2 FQGNSA. The CDR3 covers 13 residues. V lost 5 bases to trimming and J lost 10 bases, with 14 bases between them. The CDR3 DNA reads as TGTGCCAGCAGCCCCGACGCCCAAGTAAAACTGTTTTTT. It is translated as CASSPDAQVKLFF.

This clonotype was seen a few times. The chain employs TRBV9 and TRBJ2-5; D gene ambiguous. Gene TRBJ2-7 matches the end of the DNA better, so the J call may be wrong. The germline V gene has CDR1 SGDLS and CDR2 YYNGEE. The CDR3 extends over 13 amino acids. The CDR3 sequence is CASSVRLEGEQYF. CDR3 nucleotides: TGTGCCAGCAGCGTACGCCTAGAAGGCGAGCAGTACTTC.

V is TRBV5-5 and J is TRBJ1-2; no clear D gene. Trimming shortened V by 0 bases and J by 4 bases, and 13 bases separated the two germline ends. The V gene's germline CDR1 is SGHKS and CDR2 YYEKEE (reference sequence). The CDR3 covers 15 residues. The CDR3 DNA follows: TGTGCCAGCAGCTTGGAAGTGAGGAGGAGCTATGGCTACACCTTC. It specifies CASSLEVRRSYGYTF.

The V gene is TRBV29-1, the J gene TRBJ2-7; tentative D call: TRBD1 (6 bases). The CDR3 has 13 residues. CDR1 is SQVTM and CDR2 is ANQGSEA in the germline V gene. The germline V and J ends were trimmed by 0 bases and 3 bases, with 9 bases remaining between them. As DNA, the CDR3 is TGCAGCGTTGAAGATCGGACAGACTACGAGCAGTACTTC. Amino acids: CSVEDRTDYEQYF.

The CDR3 reads CASSSISGTGTGYTF. As DNA, the CDR3 is TGTGCCAGCAGCTCCATCTCCGGGACAGGGACCGGCTACACCTTC. The V gene is TRBV9, the J gene TRBJ1-2; 9 positions agree with TRBD1. The V gene's germline CDR1 is SGDLS and CDR2 YYNGEE. The CDR3 runs 15 residues. V shed 4 bases, J shed 8 bases, and the junction held 12 bases outside the gene matches.

This clonotype was recorded a few times. The chain recombines TRBV20-1 with TRBJ2-3; 9 bases match TRBD1. CDR1 DFQATT and CDR2 SNEGSKA come from the germline V gene (reference sequence). Trimming removed 3 bases from V and 0 bases from J; junction bases left unmatched: 4. The CDR3 is made up of 15 amino acids. CDR3 bases: TGCAGTGCTAGCCTCGGGACAGGGAGCACAGATACGCAGTATTTT. It is translated as CSASLGTGSTDTQYF.

This chain uses TRBV20-1 with TRBJ2-1, with a tentative D call TRBD1 (5 bases). Germline V gene sequence: CDR1 DFQATT, CDR2 SNEGSKA (reference sequence). The V end was cut by 1 base, the J end by 7 bases, with 14 bases between. The CDR3 runs to 14 residues. The CDR3 spells CSARVNRIKNEQFF. The CDR3 coding sequence is TGCAGTGCTAGAGTGAACAGGATTAAGAATGAGCAGTTCTTC.

The V and J genes are TRBV20-1 and TRBJ2-5; the D is unclear. From germline, CDR1 is DFQATT and CDR2 SNEGSKA (reference sequence). The CDR3 spans 14 residues. V dropped 3 bases and J dropped 0 bases, with 11 bases sitting between them. The CDR3 protein is CSARRTRYQETQYF. The CDR3 coding sequence is TGCAGTGCTAGGAGGACCCGGTACCAAGAGACCCAGTACTTC.

The chain uses TRBV10-3 and TRBJ1-2, with TRBD1 identical over 11 bases. Trimming removed 9 bases from V and 4 bases from J; junction bases left unmatched: 7. The CDR3 sequence is 14 residues long. Germline loops: CDR1 ENHRY, CDR2 SYGVKD. CDR3 amino acids: CAIRGQGATYGYTF. Here the CDR3 DNA reads TGTGCCATTAGAGGACAGGGGGCGACCTATGGCTACACCTTC.

V is TRBV15 and J is TRBJ2-3; possibly TRBD2 for D (6 bases). This CDR3 contains 17 residues. V was trimmed by 0 bases and J by 2 bases, leaving 15 bases between them. Germline loops: CDR1 LNHNV, CDR2 YYDKDF (reference sequence). The CDR3, as DNA: TGTGCCACCAGCAGAGATGACCAGGGAGGAAACACAGATACGCAGTATTTT. Translation: CATSRDDQGGNTDTQYF. The full variable domain, in which reference TRBV15 and TRBJ2-3 provide the parts outside the CDR3, is DAMVIQNPRYQVTQFGKPVTLSCSQTLNHNVMYWYQQKSSQAPKLLFHYYDKDFNNEADTPDNFQSRRPNTSFCFLDIRSPGLGDTAMYLCATSRDDQGGNTDTQYFGPGTRLTVL.

The chain joins TRBV7-6 to TRBJ1-5; D is unresolved. The CDR3 extends over 14 amino acids. The ends were cut back, 1 base at V and 4 bases at J, with 8 bases in the middle. Germline lookup yields CDR1 SGHVS and CDR2 FNYEAQ. The DNA of the CDR3 is TGTGCCAGCAGCTTAGGGCAGCCAAATCAGCCCCAGCATTTT. It encodes CASSLGQPNQPQHF.

For this clonotype: An end of the junction does not agree with germline; a read error may underlie this. V and J are TRBV7-2 and TRBJ2-5; no clear D. Germline V gene data show CDR1 as SGHTA and CDR2 as FQGNSA. The CDR3 contains 11 residues. CDR3 DNA sequence: TGTGCCGGCAGCTTTCAAGAGACCCAGTACTTC. It encodes CAGSFQETQYF. Using reference TRBV7-2 and TRBJ2-5 for the parts outside the CDR3, the full variable domain is GAGVSQSPSNKVTEKGKDVELRCDPISGHTALYWYRQSLGQGLEFLIYFQGNSAPDKSGLPSDRFSAERTGGSVSTLTIQRTQQEDSAVYLCAGSFQETQYFGPGTRLLVL.

Only a few counts were recorded for this clonotype. The chain couples TRBV2 to TRBJ2-3; either TRBD1 or TRBD2 may supply D (5 bases each). Per germline, CDR1 SNHLY and CDR2 FYNNEI. The CDR3 is 15 residues long. Trimming left V 6 bases short and J 5 bases short, with 18 bases between. The CDR3, as DNA: TGTGCCAGCAGAGATCCGGGACGAAGCGGAGATACGCAGTATTTT. Its protein is CASRDPGRSGDTQYF.

This clonotype appeared a single time. The V call is TRBV6-5, the J call TRBJ1-1, with 8 bases identical to TRBD1. From germline, CDR1 is MNHEY and CDR2 SVGAGI. V shed 4 bases, J shed 6 bases, and the junction held 10 bases outside the gene matches. This CDR3 comprises 15 residues. The CDR3 nucleotides are TGTGCCAGCAGTTGGGGCAGAACAGGGGGAGCTGAAGCTTTCTTT. This gives the protein CASSWGRTGGAEAFF.